This T cell receptor (beta chain) was sequenced in a study of shared clonotypes between healthy human individuals (TCRdb year 2020). Context from the whole study: The cohort comprised a couple of women and a few men aged 18 to 49 years. Blood TCR repertoires of 5 or 6 healthy adults were deeply sequenced to estimate repertoire size and the extent of clonotype sharing between individuals. Libraries were prepared and TCR repertoires were sequenced by different laboratories using diverse techniques, in order to increase sequencing depth and limit assay-specific biases. Each donor's leukapheresis produced roughly between roughly 0.9 and 9 billion PBMCs. Overall results and qualifications from the work: Pairwise subsampling led to the expectation that sequencing depth would affect the degree of clonotype sharing among donors. Sampling was limited to blood, and TCR repertoires in tissue likely differ from TCR repertoires in blood. The genetic and exposure-history diversity represented was limited by the small number of donors.

Concerning this clone itself: The antigen it recognizes is unknown. Base qualities are not provided; no much larger clone lies one nucleotide away.

Healthy HIV-negative adults with no recently reported acute infections or vaccinations were included as donors. Every donor was a Caucasian adult residing in Nashville, Tennessee, USA. For unsorted samples, 90 million or so PBMCs were counted and genomic DNA was extracted with the QIAamp DNA Blood Mini kit. Blood was collected by leukapheresis, and PBMCs were isolated by Ficoll-Histopaque density gradient centrifugation and then cryopreserved in liquid nitrogen vapor phase. Using the deep immunoSEQ assay, multiplex PCR amplified TCR CDR3 regions from genomic DNA. Extracted genomic DNA from each cell subset was spread evenly across all wells of several immunoSEQ 96-well plates, with each plate serving as a replicate. For unsorted PBMC, about 270 ng of genomic DNA, equivalent to about 30,000 T cell genomes, went into each replicate PCR. Ten immunoSEQ deep assay plates were used to sequence the unsorted PBMC genomic DNA. The purified libraries were quantified using a Qubit 3.0 fluorometer, sized with a Bioanalyzer 2100, and then quantified again using the KAPA Library Quantification kit. Every immunoSEQ 96-well plate was sequenced on a separate single-read 150-cycle Illumina NextSeq 550 flow cell. The paper's data handling went like this. Because only junctional sequences without quality scores were contained in the immunoSEQ output, filtering matching that applied to full-length reads could not be performed. To assign V/J genes and CDR3, sequences were annotated against IMGT germline references using PyIR, a Python wrapper for IgBLAST v1.9. Reads with weak V/J assignments (E-value above 1e-6), missing CDR3, stop codons, out-of-frame junctions, or ambiguous translated residues were removed. V3J clonotypes were defined as sequences sharing an identical inferred V gene, J gene, and CDR3 amino acid sequence. The percentage overlap between two repertoires was calculated by dividing the number of shared unique clonotypes by the size of the smaller repertoire. RTK rarefaction, the Chao1 estimator, and Recon v2.1 estimates of unobserved clonotypes were used to assess repertoire richness. TCRdb carries this immuneACCESS record with in-frame sequences only. Its versions omit some clonotypes, under half of them owing to an unresolved V gene in the studies checked, with the rest unexplained. For V, J and clone size, that table is used; D and trimming come from the DNA. In all, the sample holds 520,000 or so clones, and about four fifths of those were seen once. The ten top clones hold around 13% of the sample.

V gives up 0 bases and J gives up 4 bases, and the segment between their germline ends measures 11 bases. The germline V gene sets CDR1 to SGHRS and CDR2 to YFSETQ. Counted from cysteine to phenylalanine, this CDR3 has 14 amino acids. The entry retains the CDR3 DNA only, 42 bases that are in frame from base 1. The sequence derives from a woman in her forties in good health. Some clones in this sample may be carry-over from other donors' samples. Rearrangement joined TRBV5-1 to TRBJ2-7; the D region possibly corresponds to TRBD2 (5 bases align). Input material: PBMCs. The CDR3 sequence is CASSLALGSYEQYF. The nucleotide sequence is given as TGCGCCAGCAGCTTGGCACTAGGGTCTTACGAGCAGTACTTC. Joined to the reference TRBV5-1 and TRBJ2-7 proteins, this CDR3 gives the full variable domain: KAGVTQTPRYLIKTRGQQVTLSCSPISGHRSVSWYQQTPGQGLQFLFEYFSETQRNKGNFPGRFSGRQFSNSRSEMNVSTLELGDSALYLCASSLALGSYEQYFGPGTRLTVT.